Below are 2 T cell receptor beta chains sequenced from a single sample in a study of patients and donors after allogeneic stem cell transplantation. TCRdb used MiXCR to reprocess the RT-PCR reads, holding one entry per CDR3 protein. The table has some 960,000 distinct CDR3 sequences, approximately 19% seen once. The sequencing input was blood, either unsorted or a sorted T cell fraction (not recorded which). The origin of the receptors is a human donor who was either an allogeneic HSCT recipient or a stem cell or donor lymphocyte infusion donor (not recorded which). It is not recorded whose cells these are; they may come from a transplant donor.

The chain joins TRBV15 to TRBJ2-1, with D unresolved. V was trimmed by 4 bases and J by 7 bases, leaving 5 bases between them. The CDR3 is 11 amino acids. In germline, CDR1 is LNHNV, CDR2 YYDKDF (reference sequence). The CDR3 DNA reads TGTGCCACCAGCAATAAGAATGAGCAGTTCTTC. Its translation: CATSNKNEQFF.

This clonotype was recorded a few times. This chain links TRBV20-1 with TRBJ2-5, with 10 bases that match TRBD1. The trim removed 4 bases at V and 1 base at J, leaving 9 bases unmatched. CDR1 is DFQATT and CDR2 is SNEGSKA in the germline V gene (reference sequence). This CDR3 comprises 16 residues. The DNA for the CDR3 is TGCAGTGCTAAAGACAGGGGGCGCGTTTTCCAAGAGACCCAGTACTTC. Protein sequence: CSAKDRGRVFQETQYF.